This T cell receptor beta chain was observed in a study of blood T cell repertoires in COVID-19. This CDR3 region has 12 residues. V lost 5 bases and J lost 4; bases outside the gene matches: 2. The V gene's germline CDR1 is MNHNY and CDR2 SVGAGI (reference sequence). The protocol was immunoSEQ multiplex PCR, while the TCRdb copy is restricted to in-frame clones and leaves out a portion. The sample includes around 10,000 clones, around 89% of them seen just once. This TCR was recovered from a human donor in a cohort sampled during active COVID-19. V is TRBV6-6 and J is TRBJ2-7, with 7 nucleotides matching TRBD2. The sample consisted of peripheral blood. CDR3 DNA sequence: TGTGCCAGCAGTCCGGGAGGTTACGAGCAGTACTTC. Protein: CASSPGGYEQYF.